The 5 T cell receptor beta chains below come from one sample, sequenced in a study of cytomegalovirus exposure and HLA in healthy donors. Use of 60 Vbeta and 13 Jbeta primers characterized the PCR. Profiled with immunoSEQ multiplex PCR; TCRdb holds only in-frame clones, not every one. The sample holds 160,000 or so clones; around 72% are singletons and the top ten take more than 6%. Source material: PBMCs. These receptors were obtained from a woman aged 40 to 50 in good health and CMV-seropositive.

The V call is TRBV19, the J call TRBJ1-1; D remains unclear. The V end lost 3 bases, the J end lost 1 base, and 12 bases lay between the germline ends. Germline V CDR1 and CDR2: LNHDA, SQIVND (reference sequence). This CDR3 is 15 amino acids long. The CDR3 protein is CASSIIGGGNTEAFF. CDR3 DNA: TGTGCCAGTAGTATTATCGGCGGAGGGAACACTGAAGCTTTCTTT.

This clone was detected only once. V gene TRBV30 combines with J gene TRBJ1-1; the D gene is possibly TRBD1 (6 bases). CDR1 is GTSNPN, CDR2 SVGIG, per germline (reference sequence). CDR3 size: 15 residues. With 0 bases removed from V and 9 bases from J, the gap between germline ends came to 20 bases. The CDR3 sequence is CAWSVTGGRAFQAFF. CDR3 bases: TGTGCCTGGAGTGTAACGGGGGGCCGTGCTTTTCAAGCTTTCTTT.

The chain joins TRBV10-3 to TRBJ2-3; 8 nucleotides agree with TRBD2. The junction had 3 bases not matched to a gene; V was cut back by 10 bases and J by 0 bases. Per germline, CDR1 ENHRY and CDR2 SYGVKD. This CDR3 is 13 amino acids long. CDR3 coding DNA: TGTGCCACCCGGGGGGGTAGCACAGATACGCAGTATTTT. Protein: CATRGGSTDTQYF.

The gene calls are TRBV30 and TRBJ1-4, with 9 bases fitting TRBD1. The CDR3 has 14 amino acids. Germline assignment: CDR1 GTSNPN and CDR2 SVGIG (reference sequence). Trimming cost V 0 bases and J 8 bases; bases outside gene matches: 4. For the CDR3, the DNA is TGTGCCTGGAGTGTACAGGGGGCTGTCGAAAAACTGTTTTTT. It is translated as CAWSVQGAVEKLFF.

The chain combines TRBV6-6 with TRBJ2-5; D remains unclear. Germline V gives CDR1 MNHNY, CDR2 SVGAGI (reference sequence). The V end was cut by 4 bases, the J end by 4 bases, with 10 bases between. The CDR3 has 13 amino acids. The CDR3 DNA is TGTGCCAGCAGTTCCGTTTATGTAGAGACCCAGTACTTC. Translation: CASSSVYVETQYF.